The rows below give T cell receptor beta chains drawn from one sample of a study of vaccination and CD4 T cells after COVID-19. Antigens of these TCRs are unknown. TCRdb itself ran the PCR reads through MiXCR, one entry per CDR3 protein. This sample has some 15,000 distinct CDR3 sequences; around 50% occur once, and the top ten carry over 6%. The sequenced sample was CD4+ T cells from blood, cultured in vitro. The source is a human donor who had recovered from COVID-19. Each CDR3 is given with its conserved first and last residue. The D gene is left open where the match is weak. Some rows have no size entry. The others give once, few or many, or a class for an expanded clone.

clone size,D gene,V gene,J gene,CDR3 DNA,CDR3 protein
-,-,TRBV7-2,TRBJ1-2,TGTGCCAGCAGCTTAGACAGTTACTATGGCTACACCTTC,CASSLDSYYGYTF
few,-,TRBV2,TRBJ1-5,TGTGCCAGCAGTGCTCGGGGACTCAATCAGCCCCAGCATTTT,CASSARGLNQPQHF
few,TRBD2,TRBV7-9,TRBJ2-3,TGTGCCAGCAGCTCCTGGACTAGACGGCGCACAGATACGCAGTATTTT,CASSSWTRRRTDTQYF
-,-,TRBV11-2,TRBJ2-5,TGTGCCAGCAGCTACTTGTACCAAGAGACCCAGTACTTC,CASSYLYQETQYF
-,-,TRBV24-1,TRBJ1-1,TGTGCCACCAGTGATTCCCGGGAGGGTACGGGAGCTTTCTTT,CATSDSREGTGAFF
-,-,TRBV28,TRBJ2-7,TGTGCCAGCAGTCCCGCACAGGACTGGTCCTACGAGCAGTACTTC,CASSPAQDWSYEQYF
-,TRBD2,TRBV11-2,TRBJ2-7,TGTGCCAGCAGCCAAGCGGGATTTTACGAGCAGTACTTC,CASSQAGFYEQYF
-,-,TRBV28,TRBJ1-1,TGTGCCAGCCGAAGGGGGGGCACTGAAGCTTTCTTT,CASRRGGTEAFF
-,TRBD1,TRBV28,TRBJ1-4,TGTGCCAGCAGCGTTCCGGGACAGGGGGTAATAAAACTGTTTTTT,CASSVPGQGVIKLFF
-,-,TRBV27,TRBJ1-2,TGTGCCAGCAGTCCTTATATCGACACTAACTATGGCTACACCTTC,CASSPYIDTNYGYTF
-,-,TRBV28,TRBJ1-2,TGTGCCAGCAGTTTAAGGGGGGGACGACTCCCCCTCTATGGCTACACCTTC,CASSLRGGRLPLYGYTF
-,TRBD2,TRBV7-8,TRBJ2-3,TGTGCCAGCAGCTGGTCTAGCGGTCACAGCACAGATACGCAGTATTTT,CASSWSSGHSTDTQYF
-,-,TRBV15,TRBJ2-3,TGTGCCACCAGCAGTGTTCAACTTCGCACAGATACGCAGTATTTT,CATSSVQLRTDTQYF
-,-,TRBV20-1,TRBJ2-3,TGCAGTGCCTGGGGGGAGGGGGGCACAGATACGCAGTATTTT,CSAWGEGGTDTQYF
-,-,TRBV28,TRBJ2-7,TGTGCCAGCAGCCAGGGGGGGACAGCTGCCCACGAGCAGTACTTC,CASSQGGTAAHEQYF
-,-,TRBV7-2,TRBJ1-4,TGTGCCAGCAGCTTAGTGAGGGAAAAACTGTTTTTT,CASSLVREKLFF
few,-,TRBV7-8,TRBJ1-2,TGTGCCAGCAGCTTAATCAGAGCGGGGAACTATGGCTACACCTTC,CASSLIRAGNYGYTF
few,TRBD1,TRBV7-2,TRBJ1-1,TGTGCCAGCAGCTTACCAGGGGGCGACACTGAAGCTTTCTTT,CASSLPGGDTEAFF
-,-,TRBV5-8,TRBJ1-1,TGTGCCAGCAGCTTCAGCCAATACACTGAAGCTTTCTTT,CASSFSQYTEAFF
once,-,TRBV27,TRBJ2-4,TGTGCCAGCGCCCCTCTAGGGGCCAAAAACATTCAGTACTTC,CASAPLGAKNIQYF
few,-,TRBV7-3,TRBJ2-5,TGTGCCAGCAGCCCGTCGTACCAAGAGACCCAGTACTTC,CASSPSYQETQYF
-,TRBD1,TRBV19,TRBJ1-6,TGTGCCAGTAGTATGACAGGGATCACCTATAATTCACCCCTCCACTTT,CASSMTGITYNSPLHF
few,TRBD1,TRBV6-1,TRBJ1-5,TGTGCCAGCAGTGATCAATACTACATCTTACAGGGGCCTAATCAGCCCCAGCATTTT,CASSDQYYILQGPNQPQHF
-,-,TRBV20-1,TRBJ1-6,TGCAGTGCTAGAACGGGGAACAGGGATAATTCACCCCTCCACTTT,CSARTGNRDNSPLHF
few,TRBD1,TRBV20-1,TRBJ2-5,TGCAGTGCTTCTCGGACAGGGCGGGAGACCCAGTACTTC,CSASRTGRETQYF
-,-,TRBV7-3,TRBJ2-1,TGTGCCAGCAGCTTAGGGAACAATGAGCAGTTCTTC,CASSLGNNEQFF
once,TRBD2,TRBV6-1,TRBJ2-6,TGTGCCAGCAGCAACCGCGCCTCTTTTTCCGGGGGGGGGGCCAACGTCCTGACTTTC,CASSNRASFSGGGANVLTF
once,TRBD2,TRBV5-4,TRBJ2-1,TGTGCCAGCAGCTTGGCGGGACTAGTGGAGCAGTTCTTC,CASSLAGLVEQFF
-,-,TRBV20-1,TRBJ1-1,TGCAGTGCTAGAGATATTCTACAGGGCGGGAACACTGAAGCTTTCTTT,CSARDILQGGNTEAFF
-,-,TRBV7-8,TRBJ2-5,TGTGCCAGCAGCTCGCGACTCAAACGGGAGACCCAGTACTTC,CASSSRLKRETQYF
-,TRBD1,TRBV7-2,TRBJ1-1,TGTGCCAGCAGCTTACCAGGGGGTAACACTGGAGCTTTCTTT,CASSLPGGNTGAFF
few,-,TRBV10-1,TRBJ2-3,TGCGCCACCACAGATACGCAGTATTTT,CATTDTQYF